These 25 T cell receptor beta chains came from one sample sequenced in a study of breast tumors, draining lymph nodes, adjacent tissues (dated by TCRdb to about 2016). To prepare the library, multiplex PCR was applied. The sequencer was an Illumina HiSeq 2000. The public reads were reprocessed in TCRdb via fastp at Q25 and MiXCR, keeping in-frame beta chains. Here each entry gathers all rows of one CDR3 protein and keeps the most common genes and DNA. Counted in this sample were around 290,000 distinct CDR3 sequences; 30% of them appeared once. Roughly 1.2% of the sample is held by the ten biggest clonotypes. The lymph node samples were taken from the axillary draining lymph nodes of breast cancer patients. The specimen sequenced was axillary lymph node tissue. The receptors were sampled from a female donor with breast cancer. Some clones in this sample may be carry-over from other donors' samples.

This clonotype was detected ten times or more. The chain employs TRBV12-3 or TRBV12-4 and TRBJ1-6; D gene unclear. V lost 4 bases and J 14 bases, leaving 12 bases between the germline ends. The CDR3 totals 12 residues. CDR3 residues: CASSSQTKSLHF. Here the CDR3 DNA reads TGTGCCAGCAGTTCCCAGACGAAGTCCCTCCACTTT.

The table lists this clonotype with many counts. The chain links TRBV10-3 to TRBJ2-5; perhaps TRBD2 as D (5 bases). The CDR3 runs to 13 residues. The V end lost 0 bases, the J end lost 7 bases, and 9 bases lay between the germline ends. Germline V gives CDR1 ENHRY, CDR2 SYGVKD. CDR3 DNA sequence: TGTGCCATCAGTGAGTCGGCTGGGAGGACCCAGTACTTC. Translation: CAISESAGRTQYF.

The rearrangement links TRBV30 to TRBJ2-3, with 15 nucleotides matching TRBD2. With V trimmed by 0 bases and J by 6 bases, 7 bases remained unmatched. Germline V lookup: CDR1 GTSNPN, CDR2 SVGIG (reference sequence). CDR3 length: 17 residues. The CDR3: CAWSVGGLAGGTDTQYF. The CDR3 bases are TGTGCCTGGAGTGTTGGGGGACTAGCGGGAGGTACGGATACGCAGTATTTT. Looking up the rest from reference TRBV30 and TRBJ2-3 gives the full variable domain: SQTIHQWPATLVQPVGSPLSLECTVEGTSNPNLYWYRQAAGRGLQLLFYSVGIGQISSEVPQNLSASRPQDRQFILSSKKLLLSDSGFYLCAWSVGGLAGGTDTQYFGPGTRLTVL.

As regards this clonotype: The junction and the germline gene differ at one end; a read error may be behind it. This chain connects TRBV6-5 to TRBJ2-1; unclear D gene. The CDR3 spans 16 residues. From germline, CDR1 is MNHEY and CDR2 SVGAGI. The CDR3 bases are TGTGCCAGCAGTTACTTCCATTCTCGCTCCTACAGTGAGCAGTTCTTC. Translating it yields CASSYFHSRSYSEQFF.

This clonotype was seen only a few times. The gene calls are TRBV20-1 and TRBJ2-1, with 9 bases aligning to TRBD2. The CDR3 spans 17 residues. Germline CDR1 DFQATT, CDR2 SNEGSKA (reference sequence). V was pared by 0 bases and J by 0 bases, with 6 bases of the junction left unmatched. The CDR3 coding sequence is TGCAGTGCTAGAGAATATAGCGGGAGACCCTCCTACAATGAGCAGTTCTTC. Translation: CSAREYSGRPSYNEQFF.

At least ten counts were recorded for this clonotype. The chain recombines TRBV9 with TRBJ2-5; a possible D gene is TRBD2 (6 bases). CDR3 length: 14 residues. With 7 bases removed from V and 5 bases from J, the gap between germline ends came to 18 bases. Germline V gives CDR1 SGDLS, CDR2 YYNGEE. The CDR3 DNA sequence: TGTGCCAGCGCCGCATCGCCGGGGAGGGAGACCCAGTACTTC. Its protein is CASAASPGRETQYF.

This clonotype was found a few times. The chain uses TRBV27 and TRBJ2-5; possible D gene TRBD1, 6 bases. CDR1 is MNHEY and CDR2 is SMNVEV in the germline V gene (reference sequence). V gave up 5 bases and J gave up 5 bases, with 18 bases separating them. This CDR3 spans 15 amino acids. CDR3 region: CASSPPGHVRETQYF. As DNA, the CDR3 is TGTGCCAGCAGTCCACCGGGACACGTAAGGGAGACCCAGTACTTC.

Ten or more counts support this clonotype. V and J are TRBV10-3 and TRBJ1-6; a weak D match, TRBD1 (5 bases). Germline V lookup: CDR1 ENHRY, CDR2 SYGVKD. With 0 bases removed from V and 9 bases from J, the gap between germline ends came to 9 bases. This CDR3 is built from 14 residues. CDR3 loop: CAISESNRISPLHF. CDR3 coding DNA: TGTGCCATCAGTGAGTCCAACAGGATTTCACCCCTCCACTTT.

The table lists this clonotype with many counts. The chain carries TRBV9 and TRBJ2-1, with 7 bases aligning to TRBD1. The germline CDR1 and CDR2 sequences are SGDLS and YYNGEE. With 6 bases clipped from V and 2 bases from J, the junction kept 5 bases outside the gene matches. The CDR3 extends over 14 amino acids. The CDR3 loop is CASNRDSAYNEQFF. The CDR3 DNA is TGTGCCAGCAACAGGGACAGTGCCTACAATGAGCAGTTCTTC.

Here the CDR3 reads CASSSDRSYEQYF. CDR3 nucleotides: TGTGCCAGCAGTTCGGACAGGTCCTACGAGCAGTACTTC. The rearrangement uses TRBV27 and TRBJ2-7; 7 positions match TRBD1. The CDR3 totals 13 residues. V lost 4 bases to trimming and J lost 1 base; unmatched junction nucleotides: 1. Germline CDR1 is MNHEY and CDR2 is SMNVEV (reference sequence).

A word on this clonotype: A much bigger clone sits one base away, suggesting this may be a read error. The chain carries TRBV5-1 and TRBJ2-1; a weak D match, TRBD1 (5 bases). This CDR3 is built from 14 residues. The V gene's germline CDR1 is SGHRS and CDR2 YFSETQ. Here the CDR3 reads CTSSLDIMSGEQFF. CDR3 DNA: TGCACCAGCAGCCTGGACATTATGTCAGGCGAGCAGTTCTTC. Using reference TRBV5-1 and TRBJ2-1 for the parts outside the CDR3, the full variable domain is KAGVTQTPRYLIKTRGQQVTLSCSPISGHRSVSWYQQTPGQGLQFLFEYFSETQRNKGNFPGRFSGRQFSNSRSEMNVSTLELGDSALYLCTSSLDIMSGEQFFGPGTRLTVL.

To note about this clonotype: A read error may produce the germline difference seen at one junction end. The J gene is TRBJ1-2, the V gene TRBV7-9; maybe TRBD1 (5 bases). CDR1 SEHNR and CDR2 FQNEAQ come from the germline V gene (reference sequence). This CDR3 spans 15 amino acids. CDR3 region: CASSLGAGRDQGYPF. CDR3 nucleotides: TGTGCCAGCAGCTTAGGGGCGGGACGCGATCAAGGCTACCCCTTC. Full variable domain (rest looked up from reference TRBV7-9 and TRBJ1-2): DTGVSQNPRHKITKRGQNVTFRCDPISEHNRLYWYRQTLGQGPEFLTYFQNEAQLEKSRLLSDRFSAERPKGSFSTLEIQRTEQGDSAMYLCASSLGAGRDQGYPFGSGTRLTVV.

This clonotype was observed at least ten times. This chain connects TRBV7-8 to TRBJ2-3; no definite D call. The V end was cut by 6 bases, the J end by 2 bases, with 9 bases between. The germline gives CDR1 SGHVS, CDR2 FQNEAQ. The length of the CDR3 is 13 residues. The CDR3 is CASSILPTDTQYF. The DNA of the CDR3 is TGTGCCAGCAGTATCCTTCCCACAGATACGCAGTATTTT. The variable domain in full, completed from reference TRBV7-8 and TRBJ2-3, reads GAGVSQSPRYKVAKRGQDVALRCDPISGHVSLFWYQQALGQGPEFLTYFQNEAQLDKSGLPSDRFFAERPEGSVSTLKIQRTQQEDSAVYLCASSILPTDTQYFGPGTRLTVL.

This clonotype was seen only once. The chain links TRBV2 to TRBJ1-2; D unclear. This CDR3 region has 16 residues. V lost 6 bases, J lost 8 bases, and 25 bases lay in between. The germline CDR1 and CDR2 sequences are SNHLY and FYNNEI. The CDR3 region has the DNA TGTGCCAGCAGAGTCAAAGCGGGAGCGAGCTCTGGCGGCTACACCTTC. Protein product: CASRVKAGASSGGYTF.

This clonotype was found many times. As DNA, the CDR3 is TGTGCCAGCAGTGAAGTTATATACCAAGAGACCCAGTACTTC. Encoded protein: CASSEVIYQETQYF. This chain connects TRBV6-1 to TRBJ2-5; D is unresolved. The V end lost 1 base, the J end lost 0 bases, and 6 bases lay between the germline ends. The CDR3 totals 14 residues. The germline V gene encodes CDR1 MNHNS and CDR2 SASEGT.

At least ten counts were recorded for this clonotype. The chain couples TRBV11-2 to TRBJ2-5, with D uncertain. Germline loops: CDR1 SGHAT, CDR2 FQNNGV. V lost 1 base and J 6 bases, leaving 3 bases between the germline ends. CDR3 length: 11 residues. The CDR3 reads CASSLAQTQYF. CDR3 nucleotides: TGTGCCAGCAGCTTAGCTCAGACCCAGTACTTC.

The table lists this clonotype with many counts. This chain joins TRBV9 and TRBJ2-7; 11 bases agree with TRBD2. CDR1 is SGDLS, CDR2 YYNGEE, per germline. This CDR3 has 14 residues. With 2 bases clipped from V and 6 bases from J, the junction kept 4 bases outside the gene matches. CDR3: CASSVTSGTPEQYF. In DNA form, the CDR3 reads TGTGCCAGCAGCGTGACTAGCGGGACTCCCGAGCAGTACTTC.

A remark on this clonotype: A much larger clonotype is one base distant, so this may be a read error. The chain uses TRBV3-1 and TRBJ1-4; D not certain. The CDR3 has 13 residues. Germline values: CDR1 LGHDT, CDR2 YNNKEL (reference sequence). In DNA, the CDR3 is TGTGCCAGCAGCCCCCCCTTCGGTGAAGAACTGTTTTTT. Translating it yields CASSPPFGEELFF.

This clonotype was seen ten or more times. For the CDR3, the DNA is TGTGCCAGCAGCTTAAGGGCGGTAGGAGTAGGCTACACCTTC. Encoded protein: CASSLRAVGVGYTF. This chain joins TRBV13 and TRBJ1-2; D is undetermined. This CDR3 region has 14 residues. V was shortened by 2 bases and J by 8 bases, with 15 bases between the two germline ends. Per germline, CDR1 PRHDT and CDR2 FYEKMQ (reference sequence).

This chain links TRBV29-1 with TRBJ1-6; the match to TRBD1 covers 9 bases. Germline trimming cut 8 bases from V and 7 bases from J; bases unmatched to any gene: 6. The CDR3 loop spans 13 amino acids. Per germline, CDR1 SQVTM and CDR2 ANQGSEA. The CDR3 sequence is CSTTGTGNSPLHF. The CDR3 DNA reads TGCAGCACAACCGGGACAGGGAATTCACCCCTCCACTTT.

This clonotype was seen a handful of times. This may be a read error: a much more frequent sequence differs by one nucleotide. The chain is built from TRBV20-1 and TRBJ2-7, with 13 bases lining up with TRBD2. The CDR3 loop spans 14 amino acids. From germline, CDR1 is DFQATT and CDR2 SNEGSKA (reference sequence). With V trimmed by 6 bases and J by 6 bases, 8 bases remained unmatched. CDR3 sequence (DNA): TGCAGTGCCGCCAGACTAGCGGGAGGTCCCGAGCAGTACTTC. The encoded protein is CSAARLAGGPEQYF.

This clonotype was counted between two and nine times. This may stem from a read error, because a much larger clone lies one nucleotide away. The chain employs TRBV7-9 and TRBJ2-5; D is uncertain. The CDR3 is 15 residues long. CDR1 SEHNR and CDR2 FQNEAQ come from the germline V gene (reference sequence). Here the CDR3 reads CASSLIRASKETQHF. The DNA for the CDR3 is TGTGCCAGCAGCTTGATAAGAGCCAGCAAAGAGACCCAGCACTTC.

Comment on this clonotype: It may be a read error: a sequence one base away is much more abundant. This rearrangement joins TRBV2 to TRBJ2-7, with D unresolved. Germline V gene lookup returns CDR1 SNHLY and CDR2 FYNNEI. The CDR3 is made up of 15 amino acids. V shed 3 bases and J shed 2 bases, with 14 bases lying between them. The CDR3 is CASSETGPPAYEQYF. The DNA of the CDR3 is TGTGCCAGCAGTGAGACGGGCCCGCCCGCCTACGAGCAGTACTTC.

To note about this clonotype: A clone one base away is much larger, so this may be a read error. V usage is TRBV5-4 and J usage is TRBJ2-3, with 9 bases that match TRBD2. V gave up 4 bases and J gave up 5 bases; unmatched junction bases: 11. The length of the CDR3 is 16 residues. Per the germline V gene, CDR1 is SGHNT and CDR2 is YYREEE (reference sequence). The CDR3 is CASSRLAAGQRDTQYF. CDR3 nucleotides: TGTGCCAGCAGCAGACTAGCGGCAGGGCAGAGAGATACGCAGTATTTT. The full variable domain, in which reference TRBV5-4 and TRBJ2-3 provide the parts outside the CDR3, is ETGVTQSPTHLIKTRGQQVTLRCSSQSGHNTVSWYQQALGQGPQFIFQYYREEENGRGNFPPRFSGLQFPNYSSELNVNALELDDSALYLCASSRLAAGQRDTQYFGPGTRLTVL.

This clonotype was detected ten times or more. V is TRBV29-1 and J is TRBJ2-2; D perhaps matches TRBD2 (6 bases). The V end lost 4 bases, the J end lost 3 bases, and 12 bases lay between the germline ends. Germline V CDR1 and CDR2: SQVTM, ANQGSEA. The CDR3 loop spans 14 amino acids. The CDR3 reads CSVGAGRDTGELFF. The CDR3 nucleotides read TGCAGCGTTGGGGCGGGAAGGGACACCGGGGAGCTGTTTTTT.